Below are 19 T cell receptor beta chains sequenced from a single sample in a study of response to subunit inactivated influenza vaccine. A single record per CDR3 protein comes from TCRdb applying MiXCR to the RT-PCR reads. The table has about 500,000 distinct CDR3 sequences, approximately 15% seen once. This material consisted of CD4+ T cells sorted from PBMCs, taken around 25 months after vaccination. The receptor source for this set is a man between 50 and 75 years old who received an inactivated influenza vaccine.

This clonotype turned up a few times. The chain is built from TRBV24-1 and TRBJ1-2; TRBD1 might be the D (6 bases). Per germline, CDR1 KGHDR and CDR2 SFDVKD. V lost 0 bases and J lost 4, with 8 bases in between. This CDR3 is 14 amino acids long. Written as DNA, the CDR3 is TGTGCCACCAGTGATTTGGGACAGAGCTATGGCTACACCTTC. Translation gives CATSDLGQSYGYTF.

This chain connects TRBV12-3 or TRBV12-4 to TRBJ2-7; 10 bases map to TRBD1. The CDR3 length is 15 residues. The V and J ends lost 5 bases and 3 bases, in that order; junction bases with no gene match: 7. This chain's CDR3 is CASSRPGQGYYEQYF. CDR3 nucleotides: TGTGCCAGCAGTCGGCCGGGACAGGGGTACTACGAGCAGTACTTC.

The chain is built from TRBV6-1 and TRBJ2-1; 7 bases agree with TRBD1. The V segment lost 9 bases and the J segment 0 bases; nucleotides outside the gene matches: 8. The germline gives CDR1 MNHNS, CDR2 SASEGT. There are 15 residues in the CDR3. CDR3 nucleotide sequence: TGTGCCAGTGTACCCCCAGGGGGCTCCTACAATGAGCAGTTCTTC. Translation gives CASVPPGGSYNEQFF.

There are a few counts of this clonotype. This chain links TRBV7-2 with TRBJ1-2; 8 bases map to TRBD1. The CDR3 has 15 amino acids. Germline assignment: CDR1 SGHTA and CDR2 FQGNSA. Trimming removed 3 bases from V and 3 bases from J; junction bases left unmatched: 6. The CDR3 loop reads CASSFKGQGDYGYTF. The CDR3 nucleotides read TGTGCCAGCAGCTTCAAAGGACAGGGCGACTATGGCTACACCTTC. Together with reference TRBV7-2 and TRBJ1-2, the CDR3 gives the full variable domain: GAGVSQSPSNKVTEKGKDVELRCDPISGHTALYWYRQSLGQGLEFLIYFQGNSAPDKSGLPSDRFSAERTGGSVSTLTIQRTQQEDSAVYLCASSFKGQGDYGYTFGSGTRLTVV.

The V and J genes are TRBV2 and TRBJ1-5; D unclear. The CDR3 has 12 residues. Germline V gene data show CDR1 as SNHLY and CDR2 as FYNNEI. Between the trimmed V and J ends, which lost 6 bases and 5 bases, there was a span of 8 bases. For the CDR3, the DNA is TGTGCCAGCAGGGCTACAGATCAGCCCCAGCATTTT. Translating gives CASRATDQPQHF.

The table lists this clonotype with a few counts. The V call is TRBV11-2, the J call TRBJ1-4; 7 bases fit TRBD1. V shed 6 bases, J shed 6 bases, and the junction held 7 bases outside the gene matches. This CDR3 is built from 14 residues. Germline values: CDR1 SGHAT, CDR2 FQNNGV. CDR3 sequence reads: CASRPGGSDEKLFF. CDR3 bases: TGTGCCAGCAGACCAGGGGGATCGGATGAAAAACTGTTTTTT.

This rearrangement joins TRBV6-1 to TRBJ1-5; D is ambiguous. Germline CDR1 and CDR2: MNHNS and SASEGT. The CDR3 runs 13 residues. The germline V and J ends were trimmed by 2 bases and 11 bases, with 13 bases remaining between them. CDR3 DNA sequence: TGTGCCAGCAGTGAACGTCGAGATTCGTCCCAGCATTTT. This codes for CASSERRDSSQHF.

This clonotype was observed at least ten times. CDR3 amino acids: CASSWGGGDTQYF. DNA of the CDR3: TGTGCCAGCAGCTGGGGTGGAGGAGATACGCAGTATTTT. The rearrangement links TRBV11-2 to TRBJ2-3; TRBD2 is a possible D gene (5 bases). The germline V gene has CDR1 SGHAT and CDR2 FQNNGV. V lost 4 bases and J 5 bases, leaving 10 bases between the germline ends. The CDR3 totals 13 residues.

The gene calls are TRBV20-1 and TRBJ2-3; D unresolved. Trimming shortened V by 0 bases and J by 4 bases, and 11 bases separated the two germline ends. The CDR3 has 14 residues. Germline CDR1 reads DFQATT; CDR2 reads SNEGSKA (reference sequence). CDR3 in DNA: TGCAGTGCTAGAGATGTTAGGACCTCAGATACGCAGTATTTT. Its translation is CSARDVRTSDTQYF.

This clonotype was picked up a small number of times. The rearrangement uses TRBV20-1 and TRBJ2-3, with TRBD1 matching over 8 bases. After removal of 3 bases from V and 2 bases from J, the junction contained 7 bases not matched to a gene. Germline loops: CDR1 DFQATT, CDR2 SNEGSKA (reference sequence). The CDR3 has 15 amino acids. The CDR3, as DNA: TGCAGTGCTAGCACGGGACAGGACCCCACAGATACGCAGTATTTT. Translated, it gives CSASTGQDPTDTQYF.

This clonotype appeared a few times. The chain links TRBV29-1 to TRBJ2-3; TRBD1 might be the D (6 bases). Germline V gene sequence: CDR1 SQVTM, CDR2 ANQGSEA. The V gene lost 7 bases and the J gene lost 0 bases, with 14 bases spanning the gap. The CDR3 has 14 residues. Here the CDR3 reads CSAVDRASTDTQYF. The CDR3 bases are TGCAGCGCCGTGGACAGAGCCAGCACAGATACGCAGTATTTT.

The V and J genes are TRBV11-2 and TRBJ2-3, with a possible D match to TRBD2 (7 bases). V was cut by 0 bases and J by 1 base, with 11 bases left in between. Germline V gene data show CDR1 as SGHAT and CDR2 as FQNNGV. The CDR3 sequence is 16 residues long. The CDR3 here is CASSLDRGAGTDTQYF. For the CDR3, the DNA is TGTGCCAGCAGCTTAGATCGGGGGGCTGGCACAGATACGCAGTATTTT.

CDR3 nucleotides: TGCGCCAGCAGCCCGAGGGCAGGGGACAATTCACCCCTCCACTTT. Its translation: CASSPRAGDNSPLHF. The V gene is TRBV5-1, the J gene TRBJ1-6; tentative D call: TRBD1 (6 bases). V was trimmed by 4 bases and J by 7 bases, leaving 15 bases between them. The CDR3 contains 15 residues. Germline V gene data show CDR1 as SGHRS and CDR2 as YFSETQ.

The rearrangement joins TRBV18 to TRBJ2-6; D gene unclear. The germline V and J ends were trimmed by 4 bases and 0 bases, with 10 bases remaining between them. The CDR3 length is 16 residues. Looked up from germline, CDR1 is KGHSH and CDR2 is LQKENI. The DNA of the CDR3 is TGTGCCAGCTCACGGGCATTCTCCTCTGGGGCCAACGTCCTGACTTTC. Encoded protein: CASSRAFSSGANVLTF.

The V and J genes are TRBV5-1 and TRBJ1-1; 8 bases agree with TRBD1. The germline V gene has CDR1 SGHRS and CDR2 YFSETQ. After removal of 3 bases from V and 3 bases from J, the junction contained 4 bases not matched to a gene. This CDR3 has 14 residues. CDR3 DNA: TGCGCCAGCAGCTCTACGGGACAGGACACTGAAGCTTTCTTT. It translates to CASSSTGQDTEAFF.

This clonotype came up a few times. This chain uses TRBV27 with TRBJ1-1; no definite D call. The CDR3 is 16 residues long. V was shortened by 5 bases and J by 0 bases, with 16 bases between the two germline ends. The germline V gene has CDR1 MNHEY and CDR2 SMNVEV (reference sequence). In nucleotides, the CDR3 is TGTGCCAGCAGTAAATCGGGCCAGTTTATGAACACTGAAGCTTTCTTT. As protein: CASSKSGQFMNTEAFF.

The chain recombines TRBV2 with TRBJ2-5, with D possibly matching TRBD1 (6 bases). The V and J ends lost 5 bases and 5 bases respectively, with 18 bases between them. The CDR3 is 15 amino acids. Germline loops: CDR1 SNHLY, CDR2 FYNNEI. The CDR3 sequence is CASSPQGTPRETQYF. The CDR3 DNA sequence: TGTGCCAGCAGTCCCCAAGGGACACCACGGGAGACCCAGTACTTC.

This clonotype was found a few times. The chain recombines TRBV5-1 with TRBJ2-5, with 9 bases identical to TRBD1. The CDR3 extends over 14 amino acids. Unmatched junction bases numbered 3, after V lost 3 bases and J lost 3 bases. In germline, CDR1 is SGHRS, CDR2 YFSETQ. The CDR3 coding sequence is TGCGCCAGCAGCTCGGGACAGGGAAAAGAGACCCAGTACTTC. Translation gives CASSSGQGKETQYF.

At least ten counts were recorded for this clonotype. CDR3: CASSPSEGGLFEQYF. The DNA of the CDR3 is TGTGCCAGCAGCCCATCAGAGGGGGGGCTCTTCGAGCAGTACTTC. The chain combines TRBV4-2 with TRBJ2-7; perhaps TRBD2 as D (7 bases). CDR1 and CDR2 from the germline V gene are LGHNA and YNFKEQ. Trimming pared 4 bases from V and 6 bases from J, leaving 19 bases between. The CDR3 has 15 residues.